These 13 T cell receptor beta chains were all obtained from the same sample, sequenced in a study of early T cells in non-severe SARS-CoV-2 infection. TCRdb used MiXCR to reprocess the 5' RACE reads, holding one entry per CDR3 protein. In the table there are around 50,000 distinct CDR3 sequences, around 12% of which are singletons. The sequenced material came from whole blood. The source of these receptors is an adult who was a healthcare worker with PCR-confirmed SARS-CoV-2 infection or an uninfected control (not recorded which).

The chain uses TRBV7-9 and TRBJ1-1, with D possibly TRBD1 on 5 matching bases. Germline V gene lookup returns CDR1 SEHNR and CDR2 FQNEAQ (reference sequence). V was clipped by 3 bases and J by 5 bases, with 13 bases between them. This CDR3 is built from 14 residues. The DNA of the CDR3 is TGTGCCAGCAGCTTTCGCGGGGGTTTGACTGAAGCTTTCTTT. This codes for CASSFRGGLTEAFF.

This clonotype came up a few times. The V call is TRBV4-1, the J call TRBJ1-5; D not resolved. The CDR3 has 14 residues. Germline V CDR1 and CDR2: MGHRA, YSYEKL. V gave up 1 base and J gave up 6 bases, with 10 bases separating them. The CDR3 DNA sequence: TGCGCCAGCAGCCAAGTATGGGAAGGTCAGCCCCAGCATTTT. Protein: CASSQVWEGQPQHF.

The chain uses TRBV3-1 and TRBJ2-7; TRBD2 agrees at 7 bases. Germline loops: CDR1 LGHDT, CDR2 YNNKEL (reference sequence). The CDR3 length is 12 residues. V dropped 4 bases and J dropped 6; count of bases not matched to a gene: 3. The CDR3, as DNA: TGTGCCAGCAGCCGGGGGGGAGTCGAGCAGTACTTC. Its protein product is CASSRGGVEQYF.

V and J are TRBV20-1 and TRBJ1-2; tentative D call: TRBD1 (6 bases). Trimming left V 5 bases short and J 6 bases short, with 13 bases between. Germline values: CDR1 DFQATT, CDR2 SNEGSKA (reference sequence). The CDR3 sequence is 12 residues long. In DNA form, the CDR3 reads TGCAGTGCTTCACAGGGAATCGATGGCTACACCTTC. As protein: CSASQGIDGYTF.

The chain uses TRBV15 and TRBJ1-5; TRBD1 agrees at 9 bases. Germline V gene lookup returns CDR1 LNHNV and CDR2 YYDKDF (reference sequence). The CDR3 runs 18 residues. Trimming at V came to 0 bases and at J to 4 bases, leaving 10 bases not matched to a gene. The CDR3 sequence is CATSRDPQGALRNQPQHF. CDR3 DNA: TGTGCCACCAGCAGAGATCCACAGGGGGCTCTGAGGAATCAGCCCCAGCATTTT.

CDR3 loop: CASNPSFQETQYF. DNA of the CDR3: TGTGCCAGCAACCCATCTTTCCAAGAGACCCAGTACTTC. The chain employs TRBV7-2 and TRBJ2-5, with D hard to call. The CDR3 contains 13 residues. Germline CDR1 reads SGHTA; CDR2 reads FQGNSA. Deletions cut 7 bases from V and 1 base from J, with 10 bases between.

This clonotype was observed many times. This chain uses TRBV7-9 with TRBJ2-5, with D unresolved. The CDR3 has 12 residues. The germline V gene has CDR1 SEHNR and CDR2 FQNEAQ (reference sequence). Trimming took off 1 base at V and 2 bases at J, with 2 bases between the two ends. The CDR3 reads CASSLGQETQYF. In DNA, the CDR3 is TGTGCCAGCAGCTTAGGGCAAGAGACCCAGTACTTC.

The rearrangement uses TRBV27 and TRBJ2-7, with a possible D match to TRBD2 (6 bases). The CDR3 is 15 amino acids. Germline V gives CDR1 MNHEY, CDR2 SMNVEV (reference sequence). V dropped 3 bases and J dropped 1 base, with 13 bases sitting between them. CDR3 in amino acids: CASSLYPLASYEQYF. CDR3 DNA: TGTGCCAGCAGTTTGTACCCTCTAGCGTCCTACGAGCAGTACTTC.

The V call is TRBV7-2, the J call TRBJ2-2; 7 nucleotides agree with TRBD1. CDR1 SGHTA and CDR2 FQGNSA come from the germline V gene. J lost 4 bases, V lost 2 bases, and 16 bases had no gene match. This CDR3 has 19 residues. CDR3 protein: CASSLFGFRQGRRTGELFF. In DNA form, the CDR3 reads TGTGCCAGCAGCTTATTCGGCTTTAGACAGGGTAGACGCACCGGGGAGCTGTTTTTT.

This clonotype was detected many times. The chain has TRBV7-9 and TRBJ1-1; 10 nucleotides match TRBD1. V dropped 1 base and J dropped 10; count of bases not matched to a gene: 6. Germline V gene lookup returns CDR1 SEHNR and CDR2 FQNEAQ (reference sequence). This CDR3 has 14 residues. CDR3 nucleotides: TGTGCCAGCAGCTTAGAGGGGACAGGGGACTCAGCTTTCTTT. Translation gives CASSLEGTGDSAFF.

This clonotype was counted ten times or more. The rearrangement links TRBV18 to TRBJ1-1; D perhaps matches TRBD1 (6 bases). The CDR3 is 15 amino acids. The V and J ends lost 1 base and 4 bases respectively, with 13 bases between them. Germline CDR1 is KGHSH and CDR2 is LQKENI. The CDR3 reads CASSPQRGQGTEAFF. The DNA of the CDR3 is TGTGCCAGCTCACCACAGCGGGGGCAGGGCACTGAAGCTTTCTTT.

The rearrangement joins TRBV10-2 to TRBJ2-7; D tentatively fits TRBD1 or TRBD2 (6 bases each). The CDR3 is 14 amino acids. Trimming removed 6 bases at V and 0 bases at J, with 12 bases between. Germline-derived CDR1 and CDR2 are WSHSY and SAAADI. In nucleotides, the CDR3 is TGCGCCAGCAGCGGGGGCTCCCTCTCCTACGAGCAGTACTTC. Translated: CASSGGSLSYEQYF.

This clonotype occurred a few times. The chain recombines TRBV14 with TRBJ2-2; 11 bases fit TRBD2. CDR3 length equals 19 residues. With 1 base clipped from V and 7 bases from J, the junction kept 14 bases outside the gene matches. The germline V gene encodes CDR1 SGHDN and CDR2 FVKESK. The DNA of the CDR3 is TGTGCCAGCAGCCAAGCTTCCTTAGCGGGAGGGAACGTTCGCGGGGAGCTGTTTTTT. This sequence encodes CASSQASLAGGNVRGELFF. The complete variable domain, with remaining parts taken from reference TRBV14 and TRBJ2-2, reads EAGVTQFPSHSVIEKGQTVTLRCDPISGHDNLYWYRRVMGKEIKFLLHFVKESKQDESGMPNNRFLAERTGGTYSTLKVQPAELEDSGVYFCASSQASLAGGNVRGELFFGEGSRLTVL.